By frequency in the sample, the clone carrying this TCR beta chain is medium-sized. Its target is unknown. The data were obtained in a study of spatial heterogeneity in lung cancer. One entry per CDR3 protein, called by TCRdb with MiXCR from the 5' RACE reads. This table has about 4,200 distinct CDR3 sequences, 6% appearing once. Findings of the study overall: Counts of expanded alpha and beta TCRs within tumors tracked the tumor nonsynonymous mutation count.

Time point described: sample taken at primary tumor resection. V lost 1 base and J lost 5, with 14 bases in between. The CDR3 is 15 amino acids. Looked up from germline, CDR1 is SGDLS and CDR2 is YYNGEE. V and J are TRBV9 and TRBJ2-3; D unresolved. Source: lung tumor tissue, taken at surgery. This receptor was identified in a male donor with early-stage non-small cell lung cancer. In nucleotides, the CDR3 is TGTGCCAGCAGCGTAAACGGCCTTCCTCGAGATACGCAGTATTTT. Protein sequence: CASSVNGLPRDTQYF.